The TCR beta chain under discussion was sequenced for a study of blood T cell repertoires in COVID-19. Across the whole study: T cells, B-cell-depleted T cells, or PBMCs supplied cDNA or gDNA.

Assay: immunoSEQ multiplex PCR; the TCRdb copy retains only in-frame clones and omits some. The data show around 41,000 clones, around 90% seen once. From germline, CDR1 is GTSNPN and CDR2 SVGIG (reference sequence). The CDR3 runs 12 residues. The V and J ends lost 8 bases and 2 bases respectively, with 12 bases between them. The clonotype was recovered from a woman older than 75 with active COVID-19. This chain connects TRBV30 to TRBJ1-2; tentatively, D is TRBD1 (5 bases). The sample taken for sequencing was peripheral blood. CDR3 DNA sequence: TGTGCCCGCGCGGGGGAGAACTATGGCTACACCTTC. This encodes CARAGENYGYTF.